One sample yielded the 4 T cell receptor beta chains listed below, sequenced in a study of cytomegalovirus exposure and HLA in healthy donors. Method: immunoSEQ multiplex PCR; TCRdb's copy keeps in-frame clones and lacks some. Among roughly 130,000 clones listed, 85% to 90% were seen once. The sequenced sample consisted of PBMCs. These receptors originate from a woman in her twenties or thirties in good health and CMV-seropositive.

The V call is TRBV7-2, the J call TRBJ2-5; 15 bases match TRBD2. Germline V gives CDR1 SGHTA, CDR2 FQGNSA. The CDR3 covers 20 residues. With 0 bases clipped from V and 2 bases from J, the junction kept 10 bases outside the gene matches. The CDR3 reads CASSLAPPVGLAGGQETQYF. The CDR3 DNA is TGTGCCAGCAGCTTAGCCCCTCCCGTGGGACTAGCGGGGGGACAAGAGACCCAGTACTTC. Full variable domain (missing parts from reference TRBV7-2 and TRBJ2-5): GAGVSQSPSNKVTEKGKDVELRCDPISGHTALYWYRQSLGQGLEFLIYFQGNSAPDKSGLPSDRFSAERTGGSVSTLTIQRTQQEDSAVYLCASSLAPPVGLAGGQETQYFGPGTRLLVL.

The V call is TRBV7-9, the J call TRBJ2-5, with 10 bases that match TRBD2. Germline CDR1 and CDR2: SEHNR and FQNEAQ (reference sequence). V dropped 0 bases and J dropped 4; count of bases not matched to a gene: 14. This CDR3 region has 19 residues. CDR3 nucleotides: TGTGCCAGCAGCTTAGCCTTGGCTAGCGGGAGTATAGTCCCAGAGACCCAGTACTTC. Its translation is CASSLALASGSIVPETQYF.

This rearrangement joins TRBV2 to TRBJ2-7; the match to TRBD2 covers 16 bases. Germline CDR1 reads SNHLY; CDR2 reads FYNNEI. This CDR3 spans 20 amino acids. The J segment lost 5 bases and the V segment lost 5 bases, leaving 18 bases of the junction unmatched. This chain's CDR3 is CASSTPTGTSGRADYHEQYF. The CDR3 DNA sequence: TGTGCCAGCAGTACACCAACGGGGACTAGCGGGAGGGCCGATTACCACGAGCAGTACTTC.

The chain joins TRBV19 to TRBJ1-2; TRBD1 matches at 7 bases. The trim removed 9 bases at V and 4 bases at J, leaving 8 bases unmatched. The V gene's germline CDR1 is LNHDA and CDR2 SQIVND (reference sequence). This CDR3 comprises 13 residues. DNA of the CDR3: TGTGCCAGCGCACAACAGGGGACCTATGGCTACACCTTC. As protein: CASAQQGTYGYTF.